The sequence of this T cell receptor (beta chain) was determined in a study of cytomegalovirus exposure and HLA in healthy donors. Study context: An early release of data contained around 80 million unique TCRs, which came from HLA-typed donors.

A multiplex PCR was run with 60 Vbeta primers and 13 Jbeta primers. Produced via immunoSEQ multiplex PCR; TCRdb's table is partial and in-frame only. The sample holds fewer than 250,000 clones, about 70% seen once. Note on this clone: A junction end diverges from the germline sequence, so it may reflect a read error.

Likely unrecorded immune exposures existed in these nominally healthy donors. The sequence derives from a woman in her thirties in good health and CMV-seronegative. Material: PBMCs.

The CDR3 DNA sequence: TGTGCCAGCAGTTACAACAGGGGGCTTAATTCCCCCCTCAACTTT. Translated, it gives CASSYNRGLNSPLNF. This chain uses TRBV6-5 with TRBJ1-6; TRBD1 matches at 9 bases. The CDR3 loop spans 15 amino acids. The germline gives CDR1 MNHEY, CDR2 SVGAGI.